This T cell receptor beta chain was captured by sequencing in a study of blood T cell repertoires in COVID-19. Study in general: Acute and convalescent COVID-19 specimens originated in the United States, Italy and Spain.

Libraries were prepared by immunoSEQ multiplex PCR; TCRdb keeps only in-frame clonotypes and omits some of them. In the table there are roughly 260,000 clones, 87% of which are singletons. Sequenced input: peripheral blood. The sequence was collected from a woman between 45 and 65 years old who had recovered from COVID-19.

For the CDR3, the DNA is TGCGCCAGCAGGGGGCCATCGGACGGCTACAATGAGCAGTTCTTC. As protein: CASRGPSDGYNEQFF. This chain uses TRBV5-1 with TRBJ2-1, with D possibly matching TRBD1 (5 bases). Trimming removed 5 bases at V and 3 bases at J, with 15 bases between. Looked up from germline, CDR1 is SGHRS and CDR2 is YFSETQ. The CDR3 extends over 15 amino acids.